The 4 T cell receptor beta chains listed next were all sequenced from one sample in a study of persistence of HIV-infected CD4 T cells. The immunoSEQ assay was version 4, run in survey mode. Profiling relied on immunoSEQ multiplex PCR, and the TCRdb table lists in-frame clones only, not all of them. In the table there are 45,000 or so clones, 75% to 90% of which are singletons. Nonspecific anti-CD3/anti-CD28 bead stimulation represents the broad CD4+ T cell repertoire. CD4+ T cells upregulating both CD40 ligand and CD69 were sorted as responding cells. No cognate antigen is known for these TCRs. Source: CD4+ T cells sorted from PBMCs after approximately 18-hour stimulation, taken from a patient who received antiretroviral therapy. These receptor sequences come from an adult woman with HIV who was CMV-seropositive.

The chain uses TRBV27 and TRBJ2-7, with 10 bases identical to TRBD1. CDR1 is MNHEY and CDR2 is SMNVEV in the germline V gene (reference sequence). This CDR3 is built from 15 residues. The V segment lost 5 bases and the J segment 0 bases; nucleotides outside the gene matches: 4. CDR3 DNA sequence: TGTGCCAGCAGTGCAAGGGACAGGGGCTCCTACGAGCAGTACTTC. Translation gives CASSARDRGSYEQYF.

CDR3 coding DNA: TGCAGCGTTGGGCGTCAGGGGGCTACCGCTGAAGCTTTCTTT. Translating gives CSVGRQGATAEAFF. The chain links TRBV29-1 to TRBJ1-1; 8 positions match TRBD1. The CDR3 runs 14 residues. In germline, CDR1 is SQVTM, CDR2 ANQGSEA. The V gene end was trimmed by 4 bases and the J gene end by 6 bases; junction bases not matched to a gene: 10. The full variable domain, completed using reference TRBV29-1 and TRBJ1-1, is SAVISQKPSRDICQRGTSLTIQCQVDSQVTMMFWYRQQPGQSLTLIATANQGSEATYESGFVIDKFPISRPNLTFSTLTVSNMSPEDSSIYLCSVGRQGATAEAFFGQGTRLTVV.

V usage is TRBV7-2 and J usage is TRBJ1-1, with D unclear. Germline V gene sequence: CDR1 SGHTA, CDR2 FQGNSA. Deletions cut 5 bases from V and 2 bases from J, with 12 bases between. This CDR3 comprises 14 residues. The CDR3, as DNA: TGTGCCAGCAGCACCCGGAGGCCCAACACTGAAGCTTTCTTT. Its translation is CASSTRRPNTEAFF.

The chain combines TRBV18 with TRBJ2-1; D gene ambiguous. CDR1 is KGHSH, CDR2 LQKENI, per germline. CDR3 length: 13 amino acids. V was clipped by 6 bases and J by 6 bases, with 12 bases between them. This CDR3 reads CASSSPASNEQFF. The CDR3 DNA is TGTGCCAGCTCGTCACCGGCCTCCAATGAGCAGTTCTTC.